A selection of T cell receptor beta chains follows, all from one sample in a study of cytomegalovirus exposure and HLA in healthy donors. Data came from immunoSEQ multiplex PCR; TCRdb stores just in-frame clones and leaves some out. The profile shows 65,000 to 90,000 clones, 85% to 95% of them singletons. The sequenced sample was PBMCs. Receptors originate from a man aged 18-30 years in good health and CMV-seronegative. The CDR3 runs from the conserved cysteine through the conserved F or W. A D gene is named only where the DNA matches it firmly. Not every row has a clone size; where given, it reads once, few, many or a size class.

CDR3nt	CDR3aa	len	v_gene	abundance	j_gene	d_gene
TGTGCCAGCAGCCTTATTACACATACCGGGGAGCTGTTTTTT	CASSLITHTGELFF	14	TRBV7-6	.	TRBJ2-2	.
TGTGCCAGCAGTTTATGGGGGGCTAGCGGGGGGCGGGACAATGAGCAGTTCTTC	CASSLWGASGGRDNEQFF	18	TRBV27	.	TRBJ2-1	TRBD2
TGTGCCTGGAGTGTAGGACCCCGCGGGGGGCGAAGCCCCTACGAGCAGTACTTC	CAWSVGPRGGRSPYEQYF	18	TRBV30	.	TRBJ2-7	TRBD2
TGTGCCAGCAGCTCAGATTATACGCAGTATTTT	CASSSDYTQYF	11	TRBV7-9	.	TRBJ2-3	.
TGTGCCAGCAGGACCGGGACAGATAGTCAGCCCCAGCATTTT	CASRTGTDSQPQHF	14	TRBV27	.	TRBJ1-5	TRBD1
TGTGCCAGCAGTCCCGGGGGGGCCATCTACAATGAGCAGTTCTTC	CASSPGGAIYNEQFF	15	TRBV6-5	once	TRBJ2-1	TRBD2
TGCGCCAGCAGCCACAGCGGGGGGCCTCCCAATACGCAGTATTTT	CASSHSGGPPNTQYF	15	TRBV4-3	once	TRBJ2-3	TRBD2
TGTGCCAGCAGTGCAGACAGGGCCTCCCGATATTCACCCCTCCACTTT	CASSADRASRYSPLHF	16	TRBV27	.	TRBJ1-6	TRBD1
TGTGCCAGCAGTTTAGGACAGAACTATGGCTACACCTTC	CASSLGQNYGYTF	13	TRBV28	.	TRBJ1-2	.
TGTGCCAGCAGCCCCGCGGTTTTGGTAGGAACCCTGAACACTGAAGCTTTCTTT	CASSPAVLVGTLNTEAFF	18	TRBV5-4	once	TRBJ1-1	.
TGTGCCAGCGGACGGGGAAATGAAAAACTGTTTTTT	CASGRGNEKLFF	12	TRBV6-1	.	TRBJ1-4	.
TGCGCCAGCAGCTTCAACTTGAACACTGAAGCTTTCTTT	CASSFNLNTEAFF	13	TRBV5-1	.	TRBJ1-1	.